The 26 T cell receptor beta chains reported below all come from one sample, sequenced in a study of response to subunit inactivated influenza vaccine. TCRdb processed the RT-PCR reads anew with MiXCR; each CDR3 protein has one entry. Of 610,000 or so distinct CDR3 sequences listed, approximately 14% were seen once; the top ten hold around 10%. Sample: PBMCs from blood, taken roughly 12 days after vaccination. These receptors were collected from a man aged 50-59 years who received an inactivated influenza vaccine.

The chain combines TRBV7-9 with TRBJ2-7; D is perhaps TRBD2 (5 bases). V lost 1 base, J lost 6 bases, and 19 bases lay in between. CDR3 length: 16 residues. From germline, CDR1 is SEHNR and CDR2 FQNEAQ (reference sequence). In nucleotides, the CDR3 is TGTGCCAGCAGCTTAGGACGCGGTCTCACGGGGATCGAGCAGTACTTC. The encoded protein is CASSLGRGLTGIEQYF.

The sample holds a few counts of this clonotype. The chain employs TRBV20-1 and TRBJ2-1; 8 bases are shared with TRBD2. The CDR3 totals 15 residues. Germline V gives CDR1 DFQATT, CDR2 SNEGSKA (reference sequence). The J segment lost 4 bases and the V segment lost 0 bases, leaving 5 bases of the junction unmatched. Here the CDR3 reads CSARDPSGLYNEQFF. CDR3 in DNA: TGCAGTGCTAGAGATCCTAGCGGGTTATACAATGAGCAGTTCTTC.

This clonotype has more than one count but fewer than ten. The chain recombines TRBV28 with TRBJ1-5; maybe TRBD1 (5 bases). The germline gives CDR1 MDHEN, CDR2 SYDVKM. V lost 4 bases and J 6 bases, leaving 19 bases between the germline ends. This CDR3 has 16 amino acids. CDR3 sequence reads: CASSSAGRPASQPQHF. The CDR3, as DNA: TGTGCCAGCAGTTCAGCGGGACGGCCAGCCAGTCAGCCCCAGCATTTT. The full variable domain, rest sourced from reference TRBV28 and TRBJ1-5, is DVKVTQSSRYLVKRTGEKVFLECVQDMDHENMFWYRQDPGLGLRLIYFSYDVKMKEKGDIPEGYSVSREKKERFSLILESASTNQTSMYLCASSSAGRPASQPQHFGDGTRLSIL.

The V and J genes are TRBV5-5 and TRBJ1-1, with D unclear. CDR1 and CDR2 from the germline V gene are SGHKS and YYEKEE (reference sequence). The CDR3 is made up of 14 amino acids. V was pared by 1 base and J by 1 base, with 8 bases between. CDR3 region: CASSLLPSNTEAFF. CDR3 in DNA: TGTGCCAGCAGCTTGCTCCCCTCGAACACTGAAGCTTTCTTT.

The chain has TRBV25-1 and TRBJ2-2, with D possibly matching TRBD1 (5 bases). CDR1 and CDR2 (germline): MGHDK, SYGVNS. The CDR3 covers 15 residues. The V and J ends lost 5 bases and 5 bases respectively, with 15 bases between them. The CDR3 spells CASSHAPGPTGELFF. The CDR3 DNA reads TGTGCCAGCAGTCACGCGCCAGGGCCAACCGGGGAGCTGTTTTTT.

This clonotype occurred many times. V is TRBV7-2 and J is TRBJ2-1, with no clear D. CDR1 SGHTA and CDR2 FQGNSA come from the germline V gene. V shed 5 bases and J shed 4 bases, with 9 bases lying between them. This CDR3 spans 13 amino acids. The CDR3: CASSLDHYNEQFF. The CDR3 nucleotides are TGTGCCAGCAGCCTGGACCATTACAATGAGCAGTTCTTC.

In this sample, this clonotype turned up a few times. This sequence joins TRBV6-1 and TRBJ2-7; TRBD1 agrees at 8 bases. Germline V gene sequence: CDR1 MNHNS, CDR2 SASEGT. V trimming: 7 bases; J trimming: 2 bases; junction bases outside the gene matches: 4. The CDR3 contains 13 residues. The CDR3 DNA reads as TGTGCCAGCACCCAACAGGGGGCCTACGAGCAGTACTTC. This gives the protein CASTQQGAYEQYF.

The chain employs TRBV28 and TRBJ2-7, with 11 bases fitting TRBD2. The CDR3 contains 19 residues. The junction had 13 bases not matched to a gene; V was cut back by 2 bases and J by 1 base. Looked up from germline, CDR1 is MDHEN and CDR2 is SYDVKM. This CDR3 reads CASSLSFSGLAGGSYEQYF. For the CDR3, the DNA is TGTGCCAGCAGTTTAAGTTTCTCTGGGCTAGCGGGGGGATCCTACGAGCAGTACTTC.

This chain joins TRBV6-5 and TRBJ2-5; no clear D gene. The germline V gene has CDR1 MNHEY and CDR2 SVGAGI. This CDR3 comprises 14 residues. Trimming removed 2 bases from V and 3 bases from J, with 10 bases in between. The CDR3 here is CASSYDSGKETQYF. The CDR3 DNA reads as TGTGCCAGCAGTTACGATTCTGGGAAAGAGACCCAGTACTTC.

The chain is built from TRBV4-3 and TRBJ2-3, with TRBD2 matching over 7 bases. After removal of 5 bases from V and 2 bases from J, the junction contained 10 bases not matched to a gene. From germline, CDR1 is LGHNA and CDR2 YSLEER. This CDR3 spans 16 amino acids. This chain's CDR3 is CASSSGGGEYTDTQYF. The DNA for the CDR3 is TGCGCCAGCAGCTCGGGGGGAGGGGAATACACAGATACGCAGTATTTT.

Turning to this clonotype: This may be a read error, as it is one base from a much larger clone. The genes are TRBV20-1 and TRBJ1-5; possibly TRBD1 for D (5 bases). This CDR3 spans 13 amino acids. Germline CDR1 DFQATT, CDR2 SNEGSKA (reference sequence). CDR3 sequence: CSAVGPSNQPQPF. Written as DNA, the CDR3 is TGCAGTGCTGTGGGACCGAGCAATCAGCCCCAGCCTTTT.

This chain connects TRBV25-1 to TRBJ2-1, with 10 positions matching TRBD2. The V and J ends lost 2 bases and 9 bases, in that order; junction bases with no gene match: 7. The CDR3 covers 15 residues. Germline V gene sequence: CDR1 MGHDK, CDR2 SYGVNS. The CDR3 protein is CASSELASGGGEQFF. The CDR3 nucleotides are TGTGCCAGCAGTGAACTGGCTAGCGGGGGTGGTGAGCAGTTCTTC.

The V and J genes are TRBV7-2 and TRBJ2-3; the match to TRBD2 covers 7 bases. This CDR3 region has 16 residues. V trimming: 4 bases; J trimming: 0 bases; junction bases outside the gene matches: 7. The germline V gene has CDR1 SGHTA and CDR2 FQGNSA. CDR3 loop: CASSWLAVPSTDTQYF. The DNA for the CDR3 is TGTGCCAGCAGCTGGCTAGCGGTGCCTAGCACAGATACGCAGTATTTT.

This clonotype was observed a few times. V gene TRBV7-3 combines with J gene TRBJ2-3; D gene ambiguous. The CDR3 sequence is 13 residues long. Germline CDR1 reads SGHTA; CDR2 reads FQGTGA. Trimming removed 3 bases from V and 3 bases from J, with 7 bases in between. DNA for the CDR3: TGTGCCAGCAGCTTCAGCAGGACAGATACGCAGTATTTT. Protein sequence: CASSFSRTDTQYF.

This clonotype was counted between two and nine times. This chain connects TRBV2 to TRBJ1-1; unclear D gene. The CDR3 contains 13 residues. Per germline, CDR1 SNHLY and CDR2 FYNNEI. Trimming took 1 base from V and 11 from J, leaving 14 bases between them. CDR3 in amino acids: CASSEERSASAFF. CDR3 bases: TGTGCCAGCAGTGAAGAACGGTCAGCCTCGGCTTTCTTT.

V usage is TRBV6-2 or TRBV6-3 and J usage is TRBJ2-1; TRBD2 matches at 10 bases. CDR1 is MNHEY and CDR2 is SVGEGT in the germline V gene. The CDR3 sequence is 20 residues long. The V segment lost 6 bases and the J segment 7 bases; nucleotides outside the gene matches: 24. CDR3 protein: CASRRPGQQSTSGASNEQFF. Written as DNA, the CDR3 is TGTGCCAGCAGACGCCCGGGACAGCAATCAACTAGCGGGGCGTCGAATGAGCAGTTCTTC.

This clonotype has more than one count but fewer than ten. The chain has TRBV2 and TRBJ2-7, with TRBD2 identical over 7 bases. This CDR3 spans 14 amino acids. V shed 4 bases and J 3 bases; nucleotides not matched to a gene: 6. Germline-derived CDR1 and CDR2 are SNHLY and FYNNEI. CDR3 residues: CASSVRLAVYEQYF. The CDR3 nucleotides read TGTGCCAGCAGTGTGCGGCTAGCGGTCTACGAGCAGTACTTC.

This clonotype has only a few counts. The genes are TRBV20-1 and TRBJ2-6, with no clear D. Trimming removed 0 bases at V and 0 bases at J, with 15 bases between. CDR1 is DFQATT and CDR2 is SNEGSKA in the germline V gene (reference sequence). The CDR3 runs to 18 residues. As DNA, the CDR3 is TGCAGTGCTAGAGATGATGGCGGACCCATCTCTGGGGCCAACGTCCTGACTTTC. Encoded protein: CSARDDGGPISGANVLTF.

This chain joins TRBV7-9 and TRBJ2-5, with TRBD2 identical over 11 bases. V was clipped by 4 bases and J by 2 bases; unmatched bases: 9. Germline assignment: CDR1 SEHNR and CDR2 FQNEAQ (reference sequence). The CDR3 covers 17 residues. As DNA, the CDR3 is TGTGCCAGCAGCTCGCTCCTAGCGGGGGGCTATCAAGAGACCCAGTACTTC. Amino acids: CASSSLLAGGYQETQYF.

This clonotype was counted between two and nine times. V and J are TRBV6-1 and TRBJ1-3; D not resolved. Germline values: CDR1 MNHNS, CDR2 SASEGT. Between the trimmed V and J ends, which lost 6 bases and 0 bases, there was a span of 15 bases. The CDR3 loop spans 16 amino acids. The CDR3 loop is CASSSGLPSSGNTIYF. Here the CDR3 DNA reads TGTGCCAGCAGCTCAGGACTGCCTAGCTCTGGAAACACCATATATTTT.

This clonotype was detected a few times. The gene calls are TRBV5-1 and TRBJ2-7, with a tentative D call TRBD1 (5 bases). The CDR3 has 15 amino acids. The germline V gene has CDR1 SGHRS and CDR2 YFSETQ. Trimming took off 3 bases at V and 3 bases at J, with 16 bases between the two ends. The CDR3 DNA sequence: TGCGCCAGCAGCTCGCCCCAGGGCAGGAGCTACGAGCAGTACTTC. Translating gives CASSSPQGRSYEQYF.

The chain employs TRBV6-5 and TRBJ2-1; 7 positions agree with TRBD2. Germline loops: CDR1 MNHEY, CDR2 SVGAGI. The junction had 10 bases not matched to a gene; V was cut back by 2 bases and J by 0 bases. CDR3 length: 18 amino acids. Written as DNA, the CDR3 is TGTGCCAGCAGTTACGGCTGGGGGGGGAAGAGCTCCTACAATGAGCAGTTCTTC. Residues: CASSYGWGGKSSYNEQFF.

This clonotype was recorded a few times. V usage is TRBV19 and J usage is TRBJ2-1; possibly TRBD2 for D (6 bases). Per germline, CDR1 LNHDA and CDR2 SQIVND (reference sequence). CDR3 length equals 15 residues. The V gene lost 6 bases and the J gene lost 1 base, with 13 bases spanning the gap. CDR3 in amino acids: CASSPRETSYNEQFF. CDR3 nucleotides: TGTGCCAGTAGCCCCCGGGAGACTTCCTACAATGAGCAGTTCTTC.

This clonotype showed up just a few times. Here the CDR3 DNA reads TGTGCCAGCAGTTACATGGCAGTTCGCACAGATACGCAGTATTTT. It encodes CASSYMAVRTDTQYF. The V and J genes are TRBV6-2 or TRBV6-3 and TRBJ2-3; D not certain. This CDR3 contains 15 residues. V was shortened by 2 bases and J by 1 base, with 10 bases between the two germline ends. CDR1 and CDR2 from the germline V gene are MNHEY and SVGEGT.

The chain joins TRBV7-1 to TRBJ2-3; 14 bases map to TRBD2. TRBV7-1 is identified as an open reading frame with a role that is uncertain. The CDR3 extends over 23 amino acids. V gave up 3 bases and J gave up 2 bases; unmatched junction bases: 22. CDR3 bases: TGTGCCAGCAGCTCCGGGACAGGGCTTACCGGGACTAGCGGGGGAACCCTCACAGATACGCAGTATTTT. This gives the protein CASSSGTGLTGTSGGTLTDTQYF.

This clonotype came up many times. The J gene is TRBJ1-5, the V gene TRBV12-3 or TRBV12-4; D is ambiguous. Trimming shortened V by 3 bases and J by 0 bases, and 6 bases separated the two germline ends. CDR3 length: 14 amino acids. The CDR3 spells CASSFEGSNQPQHF. CDR3 sequence (DNA): TGTGCCAGCAGTTTTGAGGGTAGCAATCAGCCCCAGCATTTT.